The next 18 T cell receptor beta chains were all read from a single sample in a study of blood T cell repertoires in COVID-19. The data were produced by immunoSEQ multiplex PCR, yet TCRdb's version contains in-frame clones alone and is incomplete. The sample yields 210,000 or so clones, over 75% seen once. The source material was PBMCs or T cells enriched from blood (not recorded which). These receptors were collected from a woman aged 35 to 49 with acute COVID-19.

The genes are TRBV7-9 and TRBJ1-2; 10 bases agree with TRBD1. This CDR3 region has 16 residues. With V trimmed by 3 bases and J by 0 bases, 4 bases remained unmatched. Germline V lookup: CDR1 SEHNR, CDR2 FQNEAQ (reference sequence). For the CDR3, the DNA is TGTGCCAGCAGCTTGGGACAGGGGCGGGCTAACTATGGCTACACCTTC. Amino acids: CASSLGQGRANYGYTF.

In its sample, this clone was seen a few times. Written as DNA, the CDR3 is TGTGCCAGCAGCTTGACAGGGAACTCTGGAAACACCATATATTTT. This codes for CASSLTGNSGNTIYF. The chain recombines TRBV9 with TRBJ1-3; 7 nucleotides match TRBD1. V dropped 4 bases and J dropped 0; count of bases not matched to a gene: 4. The CDR3 runs 15 residues. Germline V gene data show CDR1 as SGDLS and CDR2 as YYNGEE.

The chain joins TRBV2 to TRBJ1-2; D unresolved. This CDR3 has 13 amino acids. The V gene lost 6 bases and the J gene lost 3 bases, with 11 bases spanning the gap. Per germline, CDR1 SNHLY and CDR2 FYNNEI. The chain's CDR3 is CASSLERDYGYTF. The CDR3 DNA is TGTGCCAGCAGCTTAGAAAGAGACTATGGCTACACCTTC.

The genes are TRBV6-5 and TRBJ1-4; D unclear. CDR1 and CDR2 from the germline V gene are MNHEY and SVGAGI. The CDR3 has 13 residues. V was pared by 11 bases and J by 0 bases, with 10 bases between. The CDR3 bases are TGTGCCTCACACGTTGCAACTAATGAAAAACTGTTTTTT. It codes for CASHVATNEKLFF.

The chain joins TRBV2 to TRBJ1-5; TRBD1 matches 10 bases. CDR1 and CDR2 from the germline V gene are SNHLY and FYNNEI. The trim removed 7 bases at V and 7 bases at J, leaving 10 bases unmatched. This CDR3 region has 15 residues. The CDR3 DNA follows: TGTGCCAGCAATACGGGACAGGGGTTATCACAGCCCCAGCATTTT. This sequence encodes CASNTGQGLSQPQHF.

To note about this clone: This CDR3 is also generated by other DNA sequences in the sample. The V and J genes are TRBV28 and TRBJ2-3, with 9 bases aligning to TRBD1. The CDR3 consists of 15 residues. Germline V gives CDR1 MDHEN, CDR2 SYDVKM. Losses at the gene ends were 3 bases for V and 3 bases for J; bases not matched to a gene: 4. For the CDR3, the DNA is TGTGCCAGCAGTTTGGGGGGACAGGGAACAGATACGCAGTATTTT. Its protein is CASSLGGQGTDTQYF.

V and J are TRBV6-2 or TRBV6-3 and TRBJ1-2; D is possibly TRBD1 (5 bases). V was cut by 7 bases and J by 8 bases, with 23 bases left in between. CDR3 length equals 15 residues. The germline V gene has CDR1 MNHEY and CDR2 SVGEGT. The CDR3 nucleotides read TGTGCCAGCACCCCCCTACGGAGGGGTTCTTCGGGCTACACCTTC. Its protein product is CASTPLRRGSSGYTF.

This clone was seen only a few times. This chain joins TRBV11-2 and TRBJ2-2, with 14 nucleotides matching TRBD2. CDR1 SGHAT and CDR2 FQNNGV come from the germline V gene. J lost 3 bases, V lost 5 bases, and 5 bases had no gene match. CDR3 length equals 17 residues. This CDR3 is CASSLTSGGAHTGELFF. DNA for the CDR3: TGTGCCAGCAGCCTGACTAGCGGGGGGGCGCACACCGGGGAGCTGTTTTTT. Based on the CDR3 plus reference TRBV11-2 and TRBJ2-2, the full variable domain is EAGVAQSPRYKIIEKRQSVAFWCNPISGHATLYWYQQILGQGPKLLIQFQNNGVVDDSQLPKDRFSAERLKGVDSTLKIQPAKLEDSAVYLCASSLTSGGAHTGELFFGEGSRLTVL.

The V gene is TRBV24-1, the J gene TRBJ1-5; D gene ambiguous. The CDR3 is 14 residues long. Trimming removed 3 bases from V and 6 bases from J, with 11 bases in between. Germline assignment: CDR1 KGHDR and CDR2 SFDVKD. The CDR3 region has the DNA TGTGCCACCAGTGATCCAGGTGAGGGTCAGCCCCAGCATTTT. Translating it yields CATSDPGEGQPQHF.

The gene calls are TRBV9 and TRBJ1-4; 8 positions agree with TRBD1. The germline V gene has CDR1 SGDLS and CDR2 YYNGEE. V was clipped by 5 bases and J by 8 bases; unmatched bases: 11. The CDR3 consists of 15 residues. The CDR3 sequence: CASSKTGTGYEKLFF. The CDR3 DNA sequence: TGTGCCAGCAGTAAGACCGGGACAGGATACGAAAAACTGTTTTTT.

This chain links TRBV10-2 with TRBJ2-5; tentative D call: TRBD2 (5 bases). Trimming removed 6 bases at V and 2 bases at J, with 10 bases between. Per germline, CDR1 WSHSY and CDR2 SAAADI. This CDR3 is built from 13 residues. The CDR3 nucleotides read TGCGCCAGCAGAGGAGGACCTCAAGAGACCCAGTACTTC. It codes for CASRGGPQETQYF.

This clone was found a few times. The chain links TRBV6-1 to TRBJ2-1, with 10 nucleotides matching TRBD2. V dropped 1 base and J dropped 7; count of bases not matched to a gene: 4. The CDR3 runs to 15 residues. CDR1 MNHNS and CDR2 SASEGT come from the germline V gene. CDR3 bases: TGTGCCAGCAGTGAAGAAGCGGGGGGGCGGAATGAGCAGTTCTTC. It specifies CASSEEAGGRNEQFF.

The V call is TRBV28, the J call TRBJ1-2; D is uncertain. This CDR3 is built from 12 residues. V gave up 7 bases and J gave up 2 bases, with 8 bases separating them. The germline gives CDR1 MDHEN, CDR2 SYDVKM. CDR3 region: CASTPRNYGYTF. The CDR3 nucleotides read TGTGCCAGCACCCCCAGGAACTATGGCTACACCTTC.

The CDR3 is CASRWGVDQPQHF. CDR3 in DNA: TGCGCCAGCAGGTGGGGCGTCGATCAGCCCCAGCATTTT. The chain uses TRBV10-2 and TRBJ1-5; tentative D call: TRBD1 (5 bases). With 6 bases removed from V and 5 bases from J, the gap between germline ends came to 11 bases. Germline CDR1 WSHSY, CDR2 SAAADI. The CDR3 has 13 residues.

J is TRBJ1-1 and V is TRBV15, with D unresolved. The germline V and J ends were trimmed by 3 bases and 11 bases, with 16 bases remaining between them. The CDR3 runs 13 residues. The germline V gene encodes CDR1 LNHNV and CDR2 YYDKDF (reference sequence). The DNA of the CDR3 is TGTGCCACCAGCAGCCCGATGCGTGTGGAGGCTTTCTTT. Translated: CATSSPMRVEAFF.

Concerning this clone: This sample includes further DNA sequences coding for the same CDR3. The chain couples TRBV2 to TRBJ1-2, with 8 bases fitting TRBD1. Germline CDR1 reads SNHLY; CDR2 reads FYNNEI. V gave up 3 bases and J gave up 8 bases; unmatched junction bases: 5. This CDR3 has 13 residues. The chain's CDR3 is CASSETGARGYTF. In nucleotides, the CDR3 is TGTGCCAGCAGTGAGACAGGGGCGCGCGGCTACACCTTC.

The rearrangement links TRBV5-1 to TRBJ2-7, with 8 bases fitting TRBD1. There are 15 residues in the CDR3. After removal of 2 bases from V and 2 bases from J, the junction contained 6 bases not matched to a gene. CDR1 SGHRS and CDR2 YFSETQ come from the germline V gene. This CDR3 reads CASSLRTGQAYEQYF. CDR3 DNA: TGCGCCAGCAGCTTAAGGACAGGGCAGGCCTACGAGCAGTACTTC.

This rearrangement joins TRBV12-3 or TRBV12-4 to TRBJ1-6, with unresolved D. The CDR3 is 12 residues long. V shed 3 bases and J shed 12 bases, with 9 bases lying between them. The CDR3: CASSFPRLPLHF. The CDR3 nucleotides read TGTGCCAGCAGTTTCCCCCGGTTACCCCTCCACTTT.